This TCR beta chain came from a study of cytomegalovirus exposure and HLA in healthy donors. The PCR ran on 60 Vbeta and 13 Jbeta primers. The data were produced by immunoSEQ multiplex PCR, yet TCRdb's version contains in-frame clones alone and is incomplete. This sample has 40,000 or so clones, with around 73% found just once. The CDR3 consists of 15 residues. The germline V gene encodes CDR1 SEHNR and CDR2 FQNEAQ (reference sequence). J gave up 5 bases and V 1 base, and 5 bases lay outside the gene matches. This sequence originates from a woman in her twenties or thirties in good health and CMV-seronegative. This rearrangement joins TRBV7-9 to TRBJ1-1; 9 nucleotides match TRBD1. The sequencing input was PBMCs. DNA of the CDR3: TGTGCCAGCAGCTTAGTGTACAGGGGGCAAACTGAAGCTTTCTTT. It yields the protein CASSLVYRGQTEAFF.